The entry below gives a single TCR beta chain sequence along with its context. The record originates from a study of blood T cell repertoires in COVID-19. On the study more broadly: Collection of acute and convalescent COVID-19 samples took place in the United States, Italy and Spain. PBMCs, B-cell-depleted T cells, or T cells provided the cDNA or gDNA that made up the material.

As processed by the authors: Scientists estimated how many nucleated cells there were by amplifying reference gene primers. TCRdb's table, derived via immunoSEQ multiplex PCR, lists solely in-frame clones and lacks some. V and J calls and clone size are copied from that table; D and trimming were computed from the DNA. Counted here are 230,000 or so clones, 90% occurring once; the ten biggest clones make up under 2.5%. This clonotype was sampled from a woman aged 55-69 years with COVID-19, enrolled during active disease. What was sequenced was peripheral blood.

CDR3 nucleotides: TGTGCCAGCAGTTACTCCCCGTCGGGTAATCAGCCCCAGCATTTT. It yields the protein CASSYSPSGNQPQHF. V is TRBV6-6 and J is TRBJ1-5; no clear D. V lost 0 bases and J 4 bases, leaving 10 bases between the germline ends. The CDR3 has 15 amino acids. CDR1 is MNHNY and CDR2 is SVGAGI in the germline V gene (reference sequence).